The present TCR beta chain was sequenced within a study of glioma-infiltrating T cells. Study-level findings and limits: Above-expected tissue-blood divergence occurred in all gliomas, most in low-grade ones.

The iRepertoire nested amplicon-rescue multiplex PCR amplified TCR alpha and beta CDR3s from RNA. Input was roughly 100-450 ng of tissue mRNA or PBMC total RNA. In TCRdb, the multiplex PCR reads were re-called with MiXCR into one record per CDR3 protein. The sample comprises 150,000 to 200,000 distinct CDR3 sequences, around 40% of which are singletons, and around 4.9% rests with the top ten. A few counts support this clonotype. Its antigen is unidentified. Germline V gene data show CDR1 as SGHRS and CDR2 as YFSETQ. Trimming took 2 bases from V and 3 from J, leaving 12 bases between them. This CDR3 has 14 residues.

Sequenced material: glioma tissue, nonneoplastic brain tissue, or PBMCs (not recorded which). V is TRBV5-1 and J is TRBJ2-7; D uncertain. The source is a human donor with low-grade glioma or glioblastoma, undergoing nonglioma brain surgery, or in good health (not recorded which). The DNA of the CDR3 is TGCGCCAGCAGCTTTAGTCCAGGAGACTACGAGCAGTACTTC. Translated, it gives CASSFSPGDYEQYF.